This T cell receptor beta chain was found in a study of T cells in Graves' hyperthyroidism and ophthalmopathy. On the study more broadly: Peripheral blood was taken when the disease was first diagnosed, before any treatment began. Study outcomes and limitations: The majority of expanded thyroid clonotypes above 0.001 also appeared in blood.

This clonotype was seen ten or more times. Its antigen remains unknown. Amplified TCR beta CDR3 regions came from RNA transcripts. Initially, a first-round RT-PCR of the TCR CDR3 employed the HTBI primer set. Each CDR3 protein gets one entry after TCRdb re-called the multiplex PCR reads with MiXCR. This sample has under 350,000 distinct CDR3 sequences, with about 18% found just once. Patients affected by ophthalmopathy presented a Clinical Activity Score of at least 3, a NOSPECS grade of at least 4, and disease duration below 3 months. Reasons for excluding patients were uncontrolled infection, other autoimmune disease, pregnancy or lactation. Deletions cut 7 bases from V and 7 bases from J, with 20 bases between. Germline CDR1 is SGHDT and CDR2 is YYEEEE. The CDR3 has 15 residues.

The receptor's source is a woman aged 55-70 years with Graves' ophthalmopathy. Sequencing was done on a sample of blood. The chain uses TRBV5-6 and TRBJ1-4; possibly TRBD1 for D (5 bases). CDR3 in DNA: TGTGCCAGCCACACCCGGGGGTGGATGGGTGAAAAACTGTTTTTT. Its translation is CASHTRGWMGEKLFF.